This TCR beta chain was observed in a study of blood T cell repertoires in COVID-19. At the level of the study: Samples of COVID-19 (acute and convalescent) were obtained from the United States, Italy and Spain. T cells, B-cell-depleted T cells, or PBMCs provided the cDNA or gDNA that served as material.

The CDR3 length is 19 residues. V shed 4 bases and J shed 0 bases, with 19 bases lying between them. Germline CDR1 reads LGHDT; CDR2 reads YNNKEL (reference sequence). The authors' processing: Reference gene primers were amplified, and this amplification served to estimate nucleated cell counts. The table came from immunoSEQ multiplex PCR; TCRdb's copy has only in-frame clones and leaves some out. The V and J calls and the clone size are those of that table, but D and trimming were determined from the DNA. The data show around 150,000 clones, about 80% seen once. The TCR comes from a woman aged 55-70 years with acute or convalescent COVID-19. The chain has TRBV3-1 (or the pseudogene TRBV3-2) and TRBJ2-6; perhaps TRBD1 as D (5 bases). Sequenced material: peripheral blood. In DNA, the CDR3 is TGTGCCAGCAGCCGGTTTATTGTGGGAACAGGCTCTGGGGCCAACGTCCTGACTTTC. Protein: CASSRFIVGTGSGANVLTF.